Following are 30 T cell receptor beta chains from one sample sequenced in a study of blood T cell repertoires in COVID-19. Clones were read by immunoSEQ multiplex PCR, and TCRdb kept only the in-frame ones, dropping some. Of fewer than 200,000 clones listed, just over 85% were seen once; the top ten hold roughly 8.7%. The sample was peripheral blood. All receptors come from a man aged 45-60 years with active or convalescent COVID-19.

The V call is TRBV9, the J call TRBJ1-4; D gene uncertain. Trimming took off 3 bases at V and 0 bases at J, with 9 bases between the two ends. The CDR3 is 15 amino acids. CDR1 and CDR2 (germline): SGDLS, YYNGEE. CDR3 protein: CASSGGGSTNEKLFF. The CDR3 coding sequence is TGTGCCAGCAGCGGTGGAGGCTCAACTAATGAAAAACTGTTTTTT. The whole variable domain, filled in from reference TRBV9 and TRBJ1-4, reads DSGVTQTPKHLITATGQRVTLRCSPRSGDLSVYWYQQSLDQGLQFLIQYYNGEERAKGNILERFSAQQFPDLHSELNLSSLELGDSALYFCASSGGGSTNEKLFFGSGTQLSVL.

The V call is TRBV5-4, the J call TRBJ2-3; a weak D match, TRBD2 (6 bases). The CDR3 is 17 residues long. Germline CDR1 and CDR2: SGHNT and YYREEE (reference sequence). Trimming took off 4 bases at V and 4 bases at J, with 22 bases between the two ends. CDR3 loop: CASSPGLSGRSADTQYF. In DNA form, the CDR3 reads TGTGCCAGCAGCCCGGGTCTGAGCGGGCGTTCGGCAGATACGCAGTATTTT.

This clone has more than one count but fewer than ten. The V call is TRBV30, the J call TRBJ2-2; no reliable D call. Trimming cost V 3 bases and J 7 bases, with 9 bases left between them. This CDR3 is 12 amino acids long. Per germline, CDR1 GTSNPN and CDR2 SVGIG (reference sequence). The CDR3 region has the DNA TGTGCCTGGAGATGGAGTGTCGGGGAGCTGTTTTTT. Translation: CAWRWSVGELFF.

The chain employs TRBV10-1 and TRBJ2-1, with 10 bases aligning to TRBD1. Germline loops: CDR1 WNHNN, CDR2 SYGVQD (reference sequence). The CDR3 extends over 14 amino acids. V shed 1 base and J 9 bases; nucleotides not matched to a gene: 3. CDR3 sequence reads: CASSELTGGGEQFF. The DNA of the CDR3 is TGCGCCAGCAGTGAGTTGACAGGGGGCGGTGAGCAGTTCTTC.

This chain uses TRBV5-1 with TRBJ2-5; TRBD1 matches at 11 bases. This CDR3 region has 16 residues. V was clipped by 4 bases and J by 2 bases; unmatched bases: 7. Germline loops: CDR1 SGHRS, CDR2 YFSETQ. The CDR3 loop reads CASSQSGQGVQETQYF. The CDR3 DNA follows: TGCGCCAGCAGCCAATCGGGACAGGGGGTTCAAGAGACCCAGTACTTC.

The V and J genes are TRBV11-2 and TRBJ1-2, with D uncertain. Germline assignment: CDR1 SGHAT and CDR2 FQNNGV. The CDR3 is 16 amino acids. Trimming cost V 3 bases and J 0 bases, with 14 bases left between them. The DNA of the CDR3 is TGTGCCAGCAGCTTCGCATCGAGGAGAGCTAACTATGGCTACACCTTC. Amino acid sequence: CASSFASRRANYGYTF.

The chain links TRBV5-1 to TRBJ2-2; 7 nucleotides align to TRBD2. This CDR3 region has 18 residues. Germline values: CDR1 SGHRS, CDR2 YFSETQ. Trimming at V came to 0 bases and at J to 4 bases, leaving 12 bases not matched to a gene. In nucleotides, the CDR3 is TGCGCCAGCAGCTTGGAGCCAGCCTCTCGGGGGGTCACCGGGGAGCTGTTTTTT. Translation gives CASSLEPASRGVTGELFF.

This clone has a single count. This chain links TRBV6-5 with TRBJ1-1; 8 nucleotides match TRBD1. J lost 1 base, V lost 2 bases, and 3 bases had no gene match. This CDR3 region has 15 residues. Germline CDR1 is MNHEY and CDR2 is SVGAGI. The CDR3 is CASSYPGTGNTEAFF. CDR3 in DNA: TGTGCCAGCAGTTACCCCGGGACAGGGAACACTGAAGCTTTCTTT.

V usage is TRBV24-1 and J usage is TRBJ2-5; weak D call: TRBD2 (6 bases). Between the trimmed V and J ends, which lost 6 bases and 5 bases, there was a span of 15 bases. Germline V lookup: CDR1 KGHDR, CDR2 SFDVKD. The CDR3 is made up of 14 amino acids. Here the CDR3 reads CATSTAEGGETQYF. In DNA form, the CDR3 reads TGTGCCACCAGTACTGCCGAAGGAGGGGAGACCCAGTACTTC.

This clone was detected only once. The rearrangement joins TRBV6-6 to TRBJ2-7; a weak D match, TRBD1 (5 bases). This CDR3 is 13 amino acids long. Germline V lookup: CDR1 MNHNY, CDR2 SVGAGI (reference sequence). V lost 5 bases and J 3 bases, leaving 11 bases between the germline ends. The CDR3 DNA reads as TGTGCCAGCAGTCGAGGACATTACTACGAGCAGTACTTC. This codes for CASSRGHYYEQYF.

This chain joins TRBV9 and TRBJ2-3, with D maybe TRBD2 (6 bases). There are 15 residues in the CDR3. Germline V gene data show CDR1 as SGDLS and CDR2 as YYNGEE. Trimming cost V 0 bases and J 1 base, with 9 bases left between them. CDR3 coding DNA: TGTGCCAGCAGCGTAGCCCCTAGCGGCACAGATACGCAGTATTTT. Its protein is CASSVAPSGTDTQYF.

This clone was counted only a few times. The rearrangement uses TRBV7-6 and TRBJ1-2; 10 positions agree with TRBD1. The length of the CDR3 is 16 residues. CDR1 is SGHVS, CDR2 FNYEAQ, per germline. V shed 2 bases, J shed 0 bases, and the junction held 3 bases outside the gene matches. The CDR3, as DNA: TGTGCCAGCAGCTTAACCGGACAGGGGGCTAACTATGGCTACACCTTC. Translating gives CASSLTGQGANYGYTF.

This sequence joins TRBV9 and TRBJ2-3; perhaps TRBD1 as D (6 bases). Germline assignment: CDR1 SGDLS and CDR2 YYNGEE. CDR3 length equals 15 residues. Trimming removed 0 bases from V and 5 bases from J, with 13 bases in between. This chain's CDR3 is CASSVVGRGGDTQYF. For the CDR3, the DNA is TGTGCCAGCAGCGTAGTTGGAAGAGGGGGAGATACGCAGTATTTT.

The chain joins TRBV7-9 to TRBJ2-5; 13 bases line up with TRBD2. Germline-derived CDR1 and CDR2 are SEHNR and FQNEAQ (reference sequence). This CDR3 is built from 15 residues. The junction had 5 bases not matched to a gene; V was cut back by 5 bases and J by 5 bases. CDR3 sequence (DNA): TGTGCCAGCAGCCCCGTGACTAGCGGGGGGGAGACCCAGTACTTC. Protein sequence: CASSPVTSGGETQYF.

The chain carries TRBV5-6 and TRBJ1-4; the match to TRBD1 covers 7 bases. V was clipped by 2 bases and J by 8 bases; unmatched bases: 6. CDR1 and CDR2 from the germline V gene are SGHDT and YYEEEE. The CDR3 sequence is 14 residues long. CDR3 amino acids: CASSFGTAREKLFF. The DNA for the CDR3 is TGTGCCAGCAGCTTCGGGACAGCCCGAGAAAAACTGTTTTTT.

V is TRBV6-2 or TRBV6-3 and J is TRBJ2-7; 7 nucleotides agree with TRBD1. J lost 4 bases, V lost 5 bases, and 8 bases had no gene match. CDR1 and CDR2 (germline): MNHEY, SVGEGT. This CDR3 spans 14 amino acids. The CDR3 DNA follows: TGTGCCAGCAGTAAGCGGACAGGTGGTTACGAGCAGTACTTC. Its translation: CASSKRTGGYEQYF.

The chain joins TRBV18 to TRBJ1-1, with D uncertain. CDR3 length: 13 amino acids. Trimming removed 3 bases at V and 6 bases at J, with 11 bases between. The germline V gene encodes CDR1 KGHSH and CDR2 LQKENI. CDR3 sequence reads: CASSPSTSPEAFF. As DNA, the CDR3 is TGTGCCAGCTCACCGTCGACATCGCCTGAAGCTTTCTTT.

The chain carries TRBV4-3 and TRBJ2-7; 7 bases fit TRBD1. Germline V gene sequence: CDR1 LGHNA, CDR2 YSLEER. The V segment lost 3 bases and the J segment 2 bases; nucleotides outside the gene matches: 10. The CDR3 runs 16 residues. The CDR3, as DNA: TGCGCCAGCAGCCAGAGGACAGGAGCCTTACCCTACGAGCAGTACTTC. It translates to CASSQRTGALPYEQYF.

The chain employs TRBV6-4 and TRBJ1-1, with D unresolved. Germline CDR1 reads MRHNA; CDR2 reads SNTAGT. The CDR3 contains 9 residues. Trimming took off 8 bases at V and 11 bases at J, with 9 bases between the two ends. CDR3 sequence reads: CASPEAAFF. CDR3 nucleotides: TGTGCCAGCCCCGAAGCGGCTTTCTTT.

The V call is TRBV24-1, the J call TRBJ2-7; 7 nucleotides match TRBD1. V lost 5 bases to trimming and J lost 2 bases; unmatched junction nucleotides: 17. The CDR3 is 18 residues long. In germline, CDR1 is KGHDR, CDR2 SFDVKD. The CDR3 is CATSVPASRQGVTYEQYF. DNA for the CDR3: TGTGCCACCAGTGTCCCCGCTTCGAGGCAGGGGGTTACCTACGAGCAGTACTTC.

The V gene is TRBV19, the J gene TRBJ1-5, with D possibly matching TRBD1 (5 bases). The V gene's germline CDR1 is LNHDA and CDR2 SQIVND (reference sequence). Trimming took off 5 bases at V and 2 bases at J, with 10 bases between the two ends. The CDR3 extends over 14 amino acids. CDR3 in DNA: TGTGCCAGTAGTCGGGGGGAAGGCAATCAGCCCCAGCATTTT. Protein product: CASSRGEGNQPQHF.

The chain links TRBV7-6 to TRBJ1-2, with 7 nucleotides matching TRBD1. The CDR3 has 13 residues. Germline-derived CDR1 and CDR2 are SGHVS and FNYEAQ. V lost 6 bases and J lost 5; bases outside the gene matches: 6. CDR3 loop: CASSPGGPYGYTF. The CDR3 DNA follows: TGTGCCAGCAGTCCAGGGGGACCATATGGCTACACCTTC.

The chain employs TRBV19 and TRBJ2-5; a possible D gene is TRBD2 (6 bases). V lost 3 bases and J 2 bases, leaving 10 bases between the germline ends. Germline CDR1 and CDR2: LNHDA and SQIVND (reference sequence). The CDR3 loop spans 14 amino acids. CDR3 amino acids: CASSISSAQETQYF. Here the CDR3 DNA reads TGTGCCAGTAGTATTTCTAGCGCACAAGAGACCCAGTACTTC.

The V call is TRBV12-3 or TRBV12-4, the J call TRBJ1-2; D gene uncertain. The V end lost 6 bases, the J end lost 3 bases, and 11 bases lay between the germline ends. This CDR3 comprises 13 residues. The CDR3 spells CASRLSGYYGYTF. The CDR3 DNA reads TGTGCCAGCAGACTGTCGGGGTACTATGGCTACACCTTC.

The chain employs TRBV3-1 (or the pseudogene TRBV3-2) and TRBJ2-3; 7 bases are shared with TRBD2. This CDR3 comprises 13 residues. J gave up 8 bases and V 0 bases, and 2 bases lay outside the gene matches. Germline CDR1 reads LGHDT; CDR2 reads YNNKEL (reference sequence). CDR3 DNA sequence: TGTGCCAGCAGCCAAGAATGGGGGGGTACGCAGTATTTT. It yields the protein CASSQEWGGTQYF.

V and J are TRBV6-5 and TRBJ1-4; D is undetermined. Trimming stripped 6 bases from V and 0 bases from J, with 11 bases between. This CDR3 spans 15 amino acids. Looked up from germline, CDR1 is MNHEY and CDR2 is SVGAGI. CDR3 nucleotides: TGTGCCAGCAGGACTATGAGCGCAACTAATGAAAAACTGTTTTTT. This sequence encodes CASRTMSATNEKLFF.

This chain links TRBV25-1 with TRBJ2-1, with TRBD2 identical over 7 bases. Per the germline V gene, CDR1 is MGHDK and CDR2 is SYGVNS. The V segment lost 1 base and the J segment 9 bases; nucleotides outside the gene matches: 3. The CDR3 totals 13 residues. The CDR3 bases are TGTGCCAGCAGTGAATCAGGGAGGGGTGAGCAGTTCTTC. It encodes CASSESGRGEQFF.

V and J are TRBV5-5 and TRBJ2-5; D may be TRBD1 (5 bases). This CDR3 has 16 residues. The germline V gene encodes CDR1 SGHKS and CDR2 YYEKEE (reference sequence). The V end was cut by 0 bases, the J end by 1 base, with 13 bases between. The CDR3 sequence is CASSLEFWTPQETQYF. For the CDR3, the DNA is TGTGCCAGCAGCTTGGAGTTCTGGACACCCCAAGAGACCCAGTACTTC.

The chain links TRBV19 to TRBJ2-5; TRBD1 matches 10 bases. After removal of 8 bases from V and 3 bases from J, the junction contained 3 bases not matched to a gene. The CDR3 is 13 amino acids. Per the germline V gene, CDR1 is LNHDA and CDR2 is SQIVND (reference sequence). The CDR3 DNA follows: TGTGCCAGTGGACAGGGGGTGGAAGAGACCCAGTACTTC. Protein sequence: CASGQGVEETQYF.

The chain's CDR3 is CASSREGSGEQYF. The CDR3 bases are TGCGCCAGCAGCCGAGAAGGTTCGGGGGAGCAGTACTTC. The chain recombines TRBV5-1 with TRBJ2-7, with D possibly matching TRBD2 (5 bases). Per the germline V gene, CDR1 is SGHRS and CDR2 is YFSETQ. The CDR3 is made up of 13 amino acids. Trimming left V 4 bases short and J 7 bases short, with 15 bases between.